A selection of T cell receptor beta chains follows, all from one sample in a study of blood T cells in healthy people across ages. TCRdb called the 5' RACE reads again in MiXCR, with one record for every CDR3 protein. Found here are 1,800,000 or so distinct CDR3 sequences, roughly 43% of them singletons; the top ten hold 20% to 25%. Material for sequencing was blood. The receptors here all came from a human donor in good health. Each CDR3 is given with its conserved first and last residue. Fields, in order: CDR3 length, V gene, CDR3 protein.

>13|TRBV6-5
CASSWDTYQPQHF
>16|TRBV4-2
CASSQDPQGTLDGYTF
>14|TRBV5-1
CASSSSAETHGYTF
>13|TRBV6-6
CASRLQGSQPQHF
>12|TRBV6-2/TRBV6-3
CASGPQSWGQFF
>12|TRBV2
CASSETGIEQFF
>10|TRBV20-1
CSASISEQYF
>14|TRBV29-1
CGVVGRGVSYEQYF
>16|TRBV24-1
CATSDPGLAGRVEQFF
>14|TRBV7-9
CASSSTGRSYGYTF
>13|TRBV27
CASMESPNEKLFF
>16|TRBV4-3
CASSQDGAGGGYEQYF
>16|TRBV5-4
CASSLGGLAGKETQYF
>14|TRBV10-3
CAISPDGKNSPLHF
>17|TRBV6-5
CASGYSRWQTANYGYTF
>14|TRBV7-2
CASSLGWATYGYTF
>15|TRBV28
CASSPSTGYSYEQYF
>17|TRBV7-9
CASSPPIGDRVTDTQYF
>11|TRBV29-1
CSAGANYGYTF
>14|TRBV29-1
CSTGGTARNTEAFF
>14|TRBV7-9
CAGETGGSYNEQFF
>14|TRBV7-2
CASSLDQNPNIQYF
>11|TRBV2
CASKRQAGYTF
>13|TRBV7-2
CASSLGPFYEQYF
>14|TRBV7-2
CASSSPGGWTEAFF
>12|TRBV6-4
CASSDPDSGYTF
>12|TRBV20-1
CSAAGRIYEQYF